The 30 T cell receptor beta chains below come from one sample, sequenced in a study of cytomegalovirus exposure and HLA in healthy donors. Primers for the PCR totalled 60 Vbeta and 13 Jbeta. TCRdb's table, derived via immunoSEQ multiplex PCR, lists solely in-frame clones and lacks some. Of 150,000 to 200,000 clones in the sample, roughly 13% were seen once. The sequenced sample consisted of PBMCs. Receptor source: a man aged 50-59 years in good health and CMV-seropositive.

This clone came up a few times. The CDR3 carries no conserved terminal phenylalanine or tryptophan, so it likely arises from a read error. V usage is TRBV10-3 and J usage is TRBJ2-3, with D possibly being TRBD1 (5 bases). V was trimmed by 7 bases and J by 2 bases, leaving 13 bases between them. This CDR3 contains 14 residues. Germline-derived CDR1 and CDR2 are ENHRY and SYGVKD. CDR3 nucleotides: TGTGCCATCAATGGGCCAGGGTCCACAGATACGCAGTATTCT. It codes for CAINGPGSTDTQYS.

The chain is built from TRBV23-1 and TRBJ2-5, with 9 bases aligning to TRBD1. TRBV23-1 is reported as an ORF; its role is uncertain. The CDR3 sequence is 15 residues long. With V trimmed by 3 bases and J by 4 bases, 6 bases remained unmatched. The CDR3 DNA sequence: TGCGCCAGCAGTCAGCAGGGACAGGGAACAGAGACCCAGTACTTC. This encodes CASSQQGQGTETQYF.

This chain connects TRBV5-1 to TRBJ1-2, with 9 bases identical to TRBD1. The CDR3 totals 15 residues. The germline V gene has CDR1 SGHRS and CDR2 YFSETQ. Losses at the gene ends were 3 bases for V and 3 bases for J; bases not matched to a gene: 6. CDR3 DNA: TGCGCCAGCAGCTGGGGACAGGGTCGGCACTATGGCTACACCTTC. Translation: CASSWGQGRHYGYTF.

This clone was observed a handful of times. V is TRBV4-3 and J is TRBJ1-6; perhaps TRBD1 as D (5 bases). There are 15 residues in the CDR3. With 0 bases removed from V and 10 bases from J, the gap between germline ends came to 13 bases. From germline, CDR1 is LGHNA and CDR2 YSLEER. The CDR3 nucleotides are TGCGCCAGCAGCCAAGAAGGGCAGGGTGGGTCACCCCTCCACTTT. Amino acids: CASSQEGQGGSPLHF.

This clone was seen more than once but under ten times. The J gene is TRBJ2-7, the V gene TRBV7-9; the D gene is possibly TRBD1 (5 bases). Trimming stripped 5 bases from V and 2 bases from J, with 10 bases between. The CDR3 has 13 residues. Germline V gene lookup returns CDR1 SEHNR and CDR2 FQNEAQ (reference sequence). CDR3 nucleotides: TGTGCCAGCAGCCTGGCAGGGACCTACGAGCAGTACTTC. The encoded protein is CASSLAGTYEQYF.

This clone showed up just a few times. The V and J genes are TRBV7-6 and TRBJ1-1; D is undetermined. Germline V gives CDR1 SGHVS, CDR2 FNYEAQ. The CDR3 spans 18 residues. V lost 5 bases and J 1 base, leaving 23 bases between the germline ends. Here the CDR3 DNA reads TGTGCCAGCAGCAACCATGGGAGGAGAGGCGAGGGGAACACTGAAGCTTTCTTT. As protein: CASSNHGRRGEGNTEAFF.

This clone was seen a handful of times. The chain combines TRBV9 with TRBJ2-3; TRBD2 matches at 7 bases. This CDR3 is built from 13 residues. V dropped 6 bases and J dropped 1; count of bases not matched to a gene: 2. Germline values: CDR1 SGDLS, CDR2 YYNGEE. In DNA form, the CDR3 reads TGTGCCAGCACGGGGGGACGCACAGATACGCAGTATTTT. This encodes CASTGGRTDTQYF.

This clone was picked up a small number of times. This sequence joins TRBV4-3 and TRBJ2-2; perhaps TRBD2 as D (6 bases). The V and J ends lost 3 bases and 7 bases respectively, with 9 bases between them. The CDR3 loop spans 13 amino acids. Germline V gives CDR1 LGHNA, CDR2 YSLEER. CDR3 nucleotide sequence: TGCGCCAGCAGCCACGGACTACTCGGGGAGCTGTTTTTT. Translating it yields CASSHGLLGELFF.

This clone was detected a few times. This chain connects TRBV30 to TRBJ1-2, with D maybe TRBD1 (5 bases). The V end lost 0 bases, the J end lost 8 bases, and 13 bases lay between the germline ends. Per germline, CDR1 GTSNPN and CDR2 SVGIG (reference sequence). CDR3 size: 13 residues. This chain's CDR3 is CAWSVLVQGGYTF. Here the CDR3 DNA reads TGTGCCTGGAGTGTTCTCGTCCAGGGCGGCTACACCTTC.

The chain employs TRBV4-2 and TRBJ2-6, with D unresolved. The CDR3 is made up of 15 amino acids. Germline loops: CDR1 LGHNA, CDR2 YNFKEQ. V was cut by 4 bases and J by 4 bases, with 11 bases left in between. The chain's CDR3 is CASSPPAVGANVLTF. The CDR3 nucleotides are TGTGCCAGCAGCCCTCCGGCGGTAGGGGCCAACGTCCTGACTTTC.

This clone turned up a few times. The chain couples TRBV7-6 to TRBJ1-1; no reliable D call. The ends were cut back, 2 bases at V and 0 bases at J, with 10 bases in the middle. Per the germline V gene, CDR1 is SGHVS and CDR2 is FNYEAQ. The CDR3 length is 15 residues. The CDR3 protein is CASSLWEHVNTEAFF. In DNA, the CDR3 is TGTGCCAGCAGCTTATGGGAGCATGTGAACACTGAAGCTTTCTTT. Together with reference TRBV7-6 and TRBJ1-1, the CDR3 gives the full variable domain: GAGVSQSPRYKVTKRGQDVALRCDPISGHVSLYWYRQALGQGPEFLTYFNYEAQQDKSGLPNDRFSAERPEGSISTLTIQRTEQRDSAMYRCASSLWEHVNTEAFFGQGTRLTVV.

V and J are TRBV5-1 and TRBJ2-4; a weak D match, TRBD1 (5 bases). The length of the CDR3 is 14 residues. Germline values: CDR1 SGHRS, CDR2 YFSETQ. Trimming removed 4 bases at V and 2 bases at J, with 10 bases between. The chain's CDR3 is CASSATVTKNIQYF. DNA for the CDR3: TGCGCCAGCAGCGCGACAGTGACCAAAAACATTCAGTACTTC.

This clone appeared a few times. The chain links TRBV19 to TRBJ1-5; D remains unclear. V gave up 5 bases and J gave up 0 bases, with 14 bases separating them. Looked up from germline, CDR1 is LNHDA and CDR2 is SQIVND (reference sequence). The CDR3 totals 16 residues. CDR3 nucleotides: TGTGCCAGTAGTGTAGCGGGGAGTTATAGCAATCAGCCCCAGCATTTT. It codes for CASSVAGSYSNQPQHF.

The chain uses TRBV15 and TRBJ2-3, with a weak D call TRBD2 (6 bases). This CDR3 is 16 amino acids long. The germline V gene encodes CDR1 LNHNV and CDR2 YYDKDF (reference sequence). Trimming took off 0 bases at V and 6 bases at J, with 16 bases between the two ends. The CDR3 nucleotides are TGTGCCACCAGCAGAGACCCTCGGGGGAAAACGGATACGCAGTATTTT. Encoded protein: CATSRDPRGKTDTQYF.

This clone showed up just a few times. This rearrangement joins TRBV7-2 to TRBJ1-5, with 9 positions matching TRBD1. Losses at the gene ends were 3 bases for V and 6 bases for J; bases not matched to a gene: 6. Germline V lookup: CDR1 SGHTA, CDR2 FQGNSA. The CDR3 totals 15 residues. CDR3 DNA: TGTGCCAGCAGCTTTACCGGGACAGGGACTCAGCCCCAGCATTTT. This codes for CASSFTGTGTQPQHF.

This sequence joins TRBV7-3 and TRBJ2-6; no firm D call. This CDR3 is built from 15 residues. V was clipped by 2 bases and J by 0 bases, with 5 bases between them. Germline lookup yields CDR1 SGHTA and CDR2 FQGTGA. Here the CDR3 reads CASSLRSSGANVLTF. DNA for the CDR3: TGTGCCAGCAGCTTACGGAGCTCTGGGGCCAACGTCCTGACTTTC.

The rearrangement joins TRBV6-5 to TRBJ1-6, with 9 positions matching TRBD1. V trimming: 7 bases; J trimming: 13 bases; junction bases outside the gene matches: 11. The CDR3 has 14 amino acids. Germline values: CDR1 MNHEY, CDR2 SVGAGI. CDR3 DNA sequence: TGTGCCAGCACCTATCAGGGGACAGGGACTCCCCTCCACTTT. Protein: CASTYQGTGTPLHF.

This clone was picked up one time. The CDR3: CSVEGRDCYTF. CDR3 nucleotide sequence: TGCAGCGTTGAAGGGCGGGATTGCTACACCTTC. V and J are TRBV29-1 and TRBJ1-2; D is unclear. The germline gives CDR1 SQVTM, CDR2 ANQGSEA. V lost 1 base, J lost 9 bases, and 9 bases lay in between. This CDR3 is built from 11 residues. Full variable domain (rest looked up from reference TRBV29-1 and TRBJ1-2): SAVISQKPSRDICQRGTSLTIQCQVDSQVTMMFWYRQQPGQSLTLIATANQGSEATYESGFVIDKFPISRPNLTFSTLTVSNMSPEDSSIYLCSVEGRDCYTFGSGTRLTVV.

The rearrangement uses TRBV7-2 and TRBJ2-5, with TRBD1 matching 12 bases. The germline gives CDR1 SGHTA, CDR2 FQGNSA. The V gene end was trimmed by 4 bases and the J gene end by 5 bases; junction bases not matched to a gene: 8. This CDR3 has 16 amino acids. CDR3 amino acids: CASSWGGTGGMETQYF. As DNA, the CDR3 is TGTGCCAGCAGCTGGGGGGGGACAGGGGGCATGGAGACCCAGTACTTC.

The rearrangement joins TRBV9 to TRBJ2-7; 8 bases map to TRBD1. Trimming cost V 0 bases and J 6 bases; bases outside gene matches: 5. The V gene's germline CDR1 is SGDLS and CDR2 YYNGEE. CDR3 size: 14 residues. CDR3 sequence reads: CASSVAGQGGEQYF. The DNA for the CDR3 is TGTGCCAGCAGCGTAGCCGGACAGGGAGGCGAGCAGTACTTC.

The V and J genes are TRBV5-1 and TRBJ1-2; no clear D gene. The CDR3 consists of 13 residues. CDR1 and CDR2 (germline): SGHRS, YFSETQ. V dropped 1 base and J dropped 4 bases, with 8 bases sitting between them. CDR3 in DNA: TGCGCCAGCAGCTTGTCACAGAGCTATGGCTACACCTTC. Protein product: CASSLSQSYGYTF.

This clone has only a few counts. The CDR3: CASTYGGSSYNSPLHF. CDR3 bases: TGTGCCAGCACCTACGGGGGGAGCTCCTATAATTCACCCCTCCACTTT. The chain has TRBV27 and TRBJ1-6, with D possibly being TRBD1 (5 bases). Per germline, CDR1 MNHEY and CDR2 SMNVEV (reference sequence). This CDR3 has 16 residues. The V end was cut by 7 bases, the J end by 0 bases, with 13 bases between.

This clone has more than one count but fewer than ten. The V call is TRBV6-5, the J call TRBJ1-2; a possible D gene is TRBD1 (5 bases). The germline V gene has CDR1 MNHEY and CDR2 SVGAGI. Between the trimmed V and J ends, which lost 4 bases and 4 bases, there was a span of 16 bases. CDR3 length: 15 residues. CDR3 nucleotide sequence: TGTGCCAGCAGTTCCCGGACTGGAGGGACCTATGGCTACACCTTC. Encoded protein: CASSSRTGGTYGYTF.

The sample holds a few counts of this clone. The rearrangement uses TRBV9 and TRBJ1-2; 9 bases map to TRBD1. This CDR3 is 15 amino acids long. The J segment lost 6 bases and the V segment lost 3 bases, leaving 9 bases of the junction unmatched. Looked up from germline, CDR1 is SGDLS and CDR2 is YYNGEE. In nucleotides, the CDR3 is TGTGCCAGCAGCGCCCAAGTTCGGACAGGGGATGGCTACACCTTC. Translating it yields CASSAQVRTGDGYTF.

This clone was seen a handful of times. The rearrangement joins TRBV5-6 to TRBJ2-4; TRBD2 matches 13 bases. The CDR3 is made up of 16 amino acids. The J segment lost 4 bases and the V segment lost 4 bases, leaving 5 bases of the junction unmatched. CDR1 is SGHDT, CDR2 YYEEEE, per germline. DNA for the CDR3: TGTGCCAGCAGCCTAACTAGCGGGGGGGCAAAAAACATTCAGTACTTC. The encoded protein is CASSLTSGGAKNIQYF.

The gene calls are TRBV15 and TRBJ2-3, with D possibly being TRBD1 (5 bases). This CDR3 region has 12 residues. Trimming shortened V by 0 bases and J by 13 bases, and 11 bases separated the two germline ends. The germline gives CDR1 LNHNV, CDR2 YYDKDF (reference sequence). Here the CDR3 reads CATSREVPGKYF. The CDR3 region has the DNA TGTGCCACCAGCAGAGAGGTTCCAGGGAAGTATTTT.

This clone was counted a few times. The chain carries TRBV6-1 and TRBJ2-3; D may be TRBD1 (6 bases). V shed 4 bases and J shed 2 bases, with 13 bases lying between them. The CDR3 sequence is 15 residues long. CDR1 is MNHNS and CDR2 is SASEGT in the germline V gene. CDR3 DNA sequence: TGTGCCAGCAGTGTAACCCAGGGGTACACAGATACGCAGTATTTT. This gives the protein CASSVTQGYTDTQYF.

The chain is built from TRBV5-1 and TRBJ1-2, with 8 positions matching TRBD1. CDR1 and CDR2 (germline): SGHRS, YFSETQ. With V trimmed by 2 bases and J by 7 bases, 10 bases remained unmatched. The CDR3 consists of 15 residues. The CDR3 sequence: CASSLPPGQAGGYTF. The CDR3 nucleotides are TGCGCCAGCAGCTTACCCCCGGGACAGGCGGGTGGCTACACCTTC.

This clone has just a few counts. The rearrangement links TRBV13 to TRBJ1-2, with 9 bases lining up with TRBD1. The trim removed 0 bases at V and 8 bases at J, leaving 13 bases unmatched. The germline V gene encodes CDR1 PRHDT and CDR2 FYEKMQ (reference sequence). The CDR3 has 17 amino acids. The CDR3 DNA reads as TGTGCCAGCAGCTTAGGCGGATGGACAGGGGAATTGGTCGGCTACACCTTC. Its translation: CASSLGGWTGELVGYTF. Variable domain in full (rest from reference TRBV13 and TRBJ1-2): AAGVIQSPRHLIKEKRETATLKCYPIPRHDTVYWYQQGPGQDPQFLISFYEKMQSDKGSIPDRFSAQQFSDYHSELNMSSLELGDSALYFCASSLGGWTGELVGYTFGSGTRLTVV.

The V call is TRBV7-2, the J call TRBJ2-3; 7 nucleotides align to TRBD2. Unmatched junction bases numbered 0, after V lost 0 bases and J lost 6 bases. Germline-derived CDR1 and CDR2 are SGHTA and FQGNSA. CDR3 size: 13 residues. This CDR3 is CASSLAGGDTQYF. The CDR3 DNA sequence: TGTGCCAGCAGCTTAGCGGGAGGGGATACGCAGTATTTT.